This TCR beta chain came from a study of post-analysis software for immune sequencing data. Overall study context: There were relapsing-remitting, secondary progressive and progressive-relapsing multiple sclerosis among the disease courses included. Study-level results: Controls' normalized Chao1 diversity significantly exceeded that of multiple sclerosis patients. F measure clustering grouped samples strongly by preparation batch. Four to six TRBV segments, including TRBV5-6, TRBV5-1 and TRBV20-1, were more frequent in patients than controls.

The CDR3 is 14 residues long. V dropped 3 bases and J dropped 9; count of bases not matched to a gene: 13. Germline-derived CDR1 and CDR2 are DFQATT and SNEGSKA (reference sequence). Built from TCR beta cDNA, the libraries had unique molecular identifiers in them. T cells numbering roughly 0.9 to 11 million gave rise to around 460,000 cDNA molecules. TCRdb redid the calling of the PCR reads with MiXCR, one entry per CDR3 protein. Found here are hundreds of thousands of distinct CDR3 sequences, over 45% of them singletons; the top ten hold around 10%. In regard to this clonotype: Its cognate antigen is unknown.

The V gene is TRBV20-1, the J gene TRBJ1-1; 7 nucleotides match TRBD1. Sequencing input: blood. The clonotype was recovered from a girl aged 2 to 10 with multiple sclerosis. DNA of the CDR3: TGCAGTGCTAGGGATGACCCAGGGGGTGGAAAAGCTTTCTTT. Its protein is CSARDDPGGGKAFF.